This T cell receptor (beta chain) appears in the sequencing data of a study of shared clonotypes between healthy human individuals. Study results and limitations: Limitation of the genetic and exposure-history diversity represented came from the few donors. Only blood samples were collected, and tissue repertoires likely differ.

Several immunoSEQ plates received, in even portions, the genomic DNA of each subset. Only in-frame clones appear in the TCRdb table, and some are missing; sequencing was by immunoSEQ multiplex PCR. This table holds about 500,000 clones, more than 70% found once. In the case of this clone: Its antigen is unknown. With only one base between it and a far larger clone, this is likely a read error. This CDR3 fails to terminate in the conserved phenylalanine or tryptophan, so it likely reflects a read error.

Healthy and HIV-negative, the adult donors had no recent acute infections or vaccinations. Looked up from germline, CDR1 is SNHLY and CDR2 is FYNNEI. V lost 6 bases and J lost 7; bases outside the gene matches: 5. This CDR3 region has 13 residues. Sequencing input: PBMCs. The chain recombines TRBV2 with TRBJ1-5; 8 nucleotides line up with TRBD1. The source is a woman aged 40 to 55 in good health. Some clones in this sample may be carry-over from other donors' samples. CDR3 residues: CASSGQGGQPQHY. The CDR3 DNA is TGTGCCAGCAGCGGACAGGGCGGCCAGCCCCAGCATTAT.